Below are 7 T cell receptor beta chains sequenced from a single sample in a study of cytomegalovirus exposure and HLA in healthy donors. Vbeta (60) and Jbeta (13) primers were used in the PCR. Assay: immunoSEQ multiplex PCR; the TCRdb copy retains only in-frame clones and omits some. The sample lists 150,000 to 200,000 clones, around four fifths occurring once. Specimen: PBMCs. The receptors were sampled from a woman between 40 and 50 years old in good health and CMV-seronegative.

V is TRBV4-1 and J is TRBJ2-6; D not certain. The CDR3 length is 15 residues. V lost 6 bases and J lost 1, with 10 bases in between. Germline values: CDR1 MGHRA, CDR2 YSYEKL. For the CDR3, the DNA is TGCGCCAGCAGTCAACCGGGTTCTGGGGCCAACGTCCTGACTTTC. The encoded protein is CASSQPGSGANVLTF.

This clone has just one count. CDR3 region: CASSYSSSGANVLTF. The DNA of the CDR3 is TGTGCCAGCAGCTATTCGAGCTCTGGGGCCAACGTCCTGACTTTC. This chain links TRBV5-4 with TRBJ2-6, with no clear D. V lost 3 bases and J 0 bases, leaving 7 bases between the germline ends. CDR1 is SGHNT and CDR2 is YYREEE in the germline V gene (reference sequence). CDR3 length: 15 amino acids.

This sequence joins TRBV6-5 and TRBJ2-1; 8 bases match TRBD2. This CDR3 is 15 amino acids long. Germline V gives CDR1 MNHEY, CDR2 SVGAGI. Trimming removed 8 bases from V and 0 bases from J; junction bases left unmatched: 6. The CDR3 spells CASRTSWSSYNEQFF. The CDR3 nucleotides read TGTGCCAGCCGGACTAGCTGGAGCTCCTACAATGAGCAGTTCTTC.

J is TRBJ1-4 and V is TRBV19, with 9 nucleotides matching TRBD1. V trimming: 9 bases; J trimming: 8 bases; junction bases outside the gene matches: 7. The germline V gene encodes CDR1 LNHDA and CDR2 SQIVND (reference sequence). This CDR3 is built from 13 residues. DNA of the CDR3: TGTGCCAGCAGGGACAGGGTTCGCGAAAAACTGTTTTTT. Translation gives CASRDRVREKLFF.

The rearrangement joins TRBV4-1 to TRBJ1-4; TRBD1 might be the D (5 bases). V was pared by 3 bases and J by 7 bases, with 18 bases between. The germline CDR1 and CDR2 sequences are MGHRA and YSYEKL. CDR3 length: 16 residues. The CDR3 is CASSHRGAGSSEKLFF. The CDR3 DNA reads TGCGCCAGCAGCCACCGAGGCGCAGGGTCATCTGAAAAACTGTTTTTT.

This chain connects TRBV7-9 to TRBJ1-2; D is possibly TRBD1 (5 bases). Germline loops: CDR1 SEHNR, CDR2 FQNEAQ (reference sequence). Between the trimmed V and J ends, which lost 1 base and 5 bases, there was a span of 23 bases. The CDR3 is 18 residues long. The CDR3, as DNA: TGTGCCAGCAGCTTAGTCATGGGGAGCGGGGACGCGGATTATGGCTACACCTTC. This codes for CASSLVMGSGDADYGYTF.

The genes are TRBV2 and TRBJ1-1; possibly TRBD1 for D (5 bases). Trimming took off 2 bases at V and 4 bases at J, with 11 bases between the two ends. The germline V gene encodes CDR1 SNHLY and CDR2 FYNNEI. The CDR3 is 14 amino acids. The CDR3 spells CASSELFGGTEAFF. Here the CDR3 DNA reads TGTGCCAGCAGTGAATTATTCGGGGGCACTGAAGCTTTCTTT. Full variable domain (missing parts from reference TRBV2 and TRBJ1-1): EPEVTQTPSHQVTQMGQEVILRCVPISNHLYFYWYRQILGQKVEFLVSFYNNEISEKSEIFDDQFSVERPDGSNFTLKIRSTKLEDSAMYFCASSELFGGTEAFFGQGTRLTVV.